The 21 T cell receptor beta chains below come from one sample, sequenced in a study of OX40 agonist ivuxolimab in advanced cancers. Only in-frame clones appear in the TCRdb table, and some are missing; sequencing was by immunoSEQ multiplex PCR. This sample has 90,000 to 120,000 clones, with 90% found just once. Source: CD4+ or CD8+ T cells sorted from blood, taken in a trial of the OX40 agonist ivuxolimab. All receptors derive from an adult with an advanced solid tumor such as melanoma, head and neck, liver or kidney cancer.

The chain couples TRBV6-5 to TRBJ1-1, with 8 positions matching TRBD1. With V trimmed by 6 bases and J by 4 bases, 10 bases remained unmatched. Germline V lookup: CDR1 MNHEY, CDR2 SVGAGI. This CDR3 contains 15 residues. The CDR3 nucleotides read TGTGCCAGCAGCACTCGGACAGGGTCTGCCACTGAAGCTTTCTTT. It codes for CASSTRTGSATEAFF.

The CDR3 sequence: CAISDSHRDRSYEQYF. In DNA, the CDR3 is TGTGCCATCAGTGACTCCCACCGGGACAGATCCTACGAGCAGTACTTC. The genes are TRBV10-3 and TRBJ2-7, with 7 bases aligning to TRBD1. CDR1 and CDR2 (germline): ENHRY, SYGVKD. The CDR3 has 16 residues. The V gene end was trimmed by 3 bases and the J gene end by 1 base; junction bases not matched to a gene: 9.

This chain uses TRBV15 with TRBJ1-5; D is uncertain. The ends were cut back, 3 bases at V and 2 bases at J, with 14 bases in the middle. This CDR3 comprises 16 residues. The germline gives CDR1 LNHNV, CDR2 YYDKDF (reference sequence). The CDR3: CATSRGYAQGNQPQHF. The CDR3, as DNA: TGTGCCACCAGCAGGGGCTACGCTCAGGGCAATCAGCCCCAGCATTTT. Full variable domain (outside the CDR3, taken from reference TRBV15 and TRBJ1-5): DAMVIQNPRYQVTQFGKPVTLSCSQTLNHNVMYWYQQKSSQAPKLLFHYYDKDFNNEADTPDNFQSRRPNTSFCFLDIRSPGLGDTAMYLCATSRGYAQGNQPQHFGDGTRLSIL.

V gene TRBV10-3 combines with J gene TRBJ2-2; 8 positions agree with TRBD2. The germline V gene has CDR1 ENHRY and CDR2 SYGVKD. This CDR3 contains 18 residues. V shed 2 bases, J shed 1 base, and the junction held 9 bases outside the gene matches. DNA of the CDR3: TGTGCCATCAGTGAGCCGACGAGCGGGGGCGTGAACACCGGGGAGCTGTTTTTT. Its protein is CAISEPTSGGVNTGELFF.

This clone was seen once. The chain employs TRBV11-3 and TRBJ2-2, with TRBD1 matching 9 bases. This CDR3 region has 15 residues. V lost 5 bases to trimming and J lost 7 bases; unmatched junction nucleotides: 8. Germline-derived CDR1 and CDR2 are SGHNT and YENEEA. CDR3 DNA sequence: TGTGCCAGCAGCCCCGGGACAGGGACCGGCGGGGAGCTGTTTTTT. Its translation is CASSPGTGTGGELFF. Full variable domain (rest looked up from reference TRBV11-3 and TRBJ2-2): EAGVVQSPRYKIIEKKQPVAFWCNPISGHNTLYWYLQNLGQGPELLIRYENEEAVDDSQLPKDRFSAERLKGVDSTLKIQPAELGDSAVYLCASSPGTGTGGELFFGEGSRLTVL.

The chain carries TRBV9 and TRBJ1-1, with unresolved D. CDR1 and CDR2 (germline): SGDLS, YYNGEE. This CDR3 region has 14 residues. V was clipped by 0 bases and J by 2 bases, with 8 bases between them. This CDR3 reads CASSVGRLNTEAFF. DNA for the CDR3: TGTGCCAGCAGCGTAGGGCGGCTAAACACTGAAGCTTTCTTT.

The V and J genes are TRBV4-3 and TRBJ2-3; D is perhaps TRBD2 (5 bases). Germline-derived CDR1 and CDR2 are LGHNA and YSLEER. CDR3 length: 15 amino acids. V shed 1 base and J shed 1 base, with 9 bases lying between them. The CDR3 is CASSQVAHGTDTQYF. Here the CDR3 DNA reads TGCGCCAGCAGCCAAGTAGCGCATGGCACAGATACGCAGTATTTT.

The V call is TRBV9, the J call TRBJ2-1; the match to TRBD1 covers 8 bases. V lost 4 bases to trimming and J lost 5 bases; unmatched junction nucleotides: 8. CDR1 is SGDLS, CDR2 YYNGEE, per germline. CDR3 length: 15 amino acids. CDR3 coding DNA: TGTGCCAGCAGCCCCAGACAGGGGATAGACAATGAGCAGTTCTTC. Encoded protein: CASSPRQGIDNEQFF.

Here the CDR3 reads CASSQERGTTEAFF. The DNA for the CDR3 is TGCGCCAGCAGCCAAGAAAGGGGTACCACTGAAGCTTTCTTT. The chain uses TRBV4-3 and TRBJ1-1; a possible D gene is TRBD1 (5 bases). Germline lookup yields CDR1 LGHNA and CDR2 YSLEER. This CDR3 is built from 14 residues. Trimming took 0 bases from V and 4 from J, leaving 9 bases between them.

This clone was observed a handful of times. The gene calls are TRBV7-9 and TRBJ2-7; D gene unclear. This CDR3 comprises 14 residues. CDR1 is SEHNR, CDR2 FQNEAQ, per germline (reference sequence). V was clipped by 5 bases and J by 2 bases, with 13 bases between them. The CDR3: CASSLRTGPYEQYF. The CDR3 DNA is TGTGCCAGCAGCCTCAGGACCGGTCCCTACGAGCAGTACTTC.

This chain joins TRBV11-1 and TRBJ2-5; D may match TRBD1 or TRBD2 (5 bases each). V lost 0 bases and J lost 5, with 13 bases in between. Germline loops: CDR1 SGHAT, CDR2 FQDESV (reference sequence). The CDR3 spans 15 residues. In DNA form, the CDR3 reads TGTGCCAGCAGCTTAGCTGGGATTGGGGGTGAGACCCAGTACTTC. Residues: CASSLAGIGGETQYF.

A few counts support this clone. The chain recombines TRBV7-2 with TRBJ2-7, with 10 positions matching TRBD2. This CDR3 spans 15 amino acids. The germline V gene encodes CDR1 SGHTA and CDR2 FQGNSA. The V segment lost 5 bases and the J segment 2 bases; nucleotides outside the gene matches: 6. The CDR3 DNA reads TGTGCCAGCAGCCCTCGGACTAGCGGACCCTACGAGCAGTACTTC. Translated: CASSPRTSGPYEQYF.

This chain uses TRBV6-6 with TRBJ1-1, with D perhaps matching TRBD1 (5 bases). CDR1 and CDR2 from the germline V gene are MNHNY and SVGAGI (reference sequence). The CDR3 runs to 15 residues. V gave up 4 bases and J gave up 5 bases, with 17 bases separating them. The CDR3 DNA sequence: TGTGCCAGCAGTTTCAACAGGTATAGGATGACTGAAGCTTTCTTT. As protein: CASSFNRYRMTEAFF.

The V gene is TRBV18, the J gene TRBJ1-1; D perhaps matches TRBD1 (5 bases). The CDR3 length is 14 residues. Germline loops: CDR1 KGHSH, CDR2 LQKENI. V lost 0 bases, J lost 6 bases, and 11 bases lay in between. For the CDR3, the DNA is TGTGCCAGCTCACCACCGCTCCAGGGCTCTGAAGCTTTCTTT. Translation gives CASSPPLQGSEAFF.

The chain is built from TRBV5-1 and TRBJ2-1; 12 bases fit TRBD2. From germline, CDR1 is SGHRS and CDR2 YFSETQ. This CDR3 contains 19 residues. V was clipped by 4 bases and J by 0 bases; unmatched bases: 11. In DNA form, the CDR3 reads TGCGCCAGCAGCCTACGCCCCGGGACTAGCGGGCGCTCCTACAATGAGCAGTTCTTC. It translates to CASSLRPGTSGRSYNEQFF.

The chain has TRBV9 and TRBJ2-1; TRBD2 matches 13 bases. V gave up 5 bases and J gave up 9 bases; unmatched junction bases: 2. The CDR3 totals 13 residues. The germline V gene has CDR1 SGDLS and CDR2 YYNGEE. DNA of the CDR3: TGTGCCAGCAGGCGACTAGCGGGAGGTGAGCAGTTCTTC. The encoded protein is CASRRLAGGEQFF. Looking up the rest from reference TRBV9 and TRBJ2-1 gives the full variable domain: DSGVTQTPKHLITATGQRVTLRCSPRSGDLSVYWYQQSLDQGLQFLIQYYNGEERAKGNILERFSAQQFPDLHSELNLSSLELGDSALYFCASRRLAGGEQFFGPGTRLTVL.

The chain joins TRBV2 to TRBJ1-4; TRBD1 agrees at 10 bases. J gave up 8 bases and V 8 bases, and 11 bases lay outside the gene matches. CDR1 is SNHLY and CDR2 is FYNNEI in the germline V gene. The CDR3 sequence is 15 residues long. The CDR3 is CASGTRDRGREKLFF. CDR3 nucleotides: TGTGCCAGCGGAACAAGGGACAGGGGCAGGGAAAAACTGTTTTTT.

The chain couples TRBV6-1 to TRBJ2-3; D is perhaps TRBD2 (5 bases). The CDR3 sequence is 15 residues long. Germline CDR1 is MNHNS and CDR2 is SASEGT. V shed 7 bases and J shed 5 bases, with 19 bases lying between them. DNA of the CDR3: TGTGCCAGCAAGTGGGGAGTCGGAGTAGGAGATACGCAGTATTTT. As protein: CASKWGVGVGDTQYF.

The CDR3 DNA is TGTGCCAGCAGCTTAGCGCTAGCGGGAGTGAATGAGCAGTTCTTC. Translating it yields CASSLALAGVNEQFF. The chain uses TRBV7-2 and TRBJ2-1, with 10 positions matching TRBD2. CDR3 length equals 15 residues. V gave up 0 bases and J gave up 7 bases; unmatched junction bases: 3. CDR1 SGHTA and CDR2 FQGNSA come from the germline V gene.

The chain uses TRBV11-2 and TRBJ1-4, with 8 bases matching TRBD1. The V segment lost 4 bases and the J segment 7 bases; nucleotides outside the gene matches: 8. Germline loops: CDR1 SGHAT, CDR2 FQNNGV. The CDR3 length is 15 residues. The DNA for the CDR3 is TGTGCCAGCAGCTCGTTCACAGGGGGAGGTGAAAAACTGTTTTTT. It specifies CASSSFTGGGEKLFF.

The V gene is TRBV20-1, the J gene TRBJ1-3; D remains ambiguous. Looked up from germline, CDR1 is DFQATT and CDR2 is SNEGSKA (reference sequence). V shed 2 bases and J shed 8 bases, with 7 bases lying between them. The CDR3 covers 11 residues. The CDR3 sequence is CSARSMDTIYF. CDR3 nucleotide sequence: TGCAGTGCTAGATCGATGGACACCATATATTTT.